This T cell receptor beta chain is drawn from a study of T cell responses to AZD1222 COVID-19 vaccine. Using immunoSEQ multiplex PCR, the repertoire was profiled, and TCRdb retains in-frame clones only, with some absent. In the table there are tens of thousands of clones, 90% of which are singletons. Study findings and constraints: Clonal diversity may have been underestimated in mostly white British donors. CD4 TCRs associated with vaccination spanned spike, dominating at 160-218 and 743-854.

This CDR3 region has 14 residues. CDR1 and CDR2 (germline): SEHNR, FQNEAQ (reference sequence). V lost 0 bases and J lost 4, with 7 bases in between. Notes on this clone: The antigen is not known.

The source is an adult in good health. The sequenced sample was peripheral blood, obtained on day 0 of AZD1222 vaccination. The chain recombines TRBV7-9 with TRBJ1-5; no reliable D call. The CDR3 region has the DNA TGTGCCAGCAGCTTAGCGCATGATAATCAGCCCCAGCATTTT. Amino acids: CASSLAHDNQPQHF.